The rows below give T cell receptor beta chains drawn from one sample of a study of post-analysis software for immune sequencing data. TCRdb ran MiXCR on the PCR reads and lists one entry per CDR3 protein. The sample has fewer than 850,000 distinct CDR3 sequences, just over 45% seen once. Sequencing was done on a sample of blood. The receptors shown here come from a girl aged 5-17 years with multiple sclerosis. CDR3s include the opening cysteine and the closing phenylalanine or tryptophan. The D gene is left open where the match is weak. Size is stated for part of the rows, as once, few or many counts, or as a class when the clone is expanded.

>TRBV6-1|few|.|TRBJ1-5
CASSEDAGTKGPQHF
TGTGCCAGCAGTGAAGACGCGGGGACTAAGGGGCCCCAGCATTTT
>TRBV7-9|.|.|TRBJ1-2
CASSLGLAGVKGYTF
TGTGCCAGCAGCTTAGGACTAGCGGGGGTGAAGGGCTACACCTTC
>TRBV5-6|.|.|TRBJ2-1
CASSLDPLRGYNEQFF
TGTGCCAGCAGCCTTGACCCTCTCCGGGGATACAATGAGCAGTTCTTC
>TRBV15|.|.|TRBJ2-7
CATSTSSAEQYF
TGTGCCACCAGCACCTCTAGTGCCGAGCAGTACTTC
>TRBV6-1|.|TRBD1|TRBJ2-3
CASGPTGAITDTQYF
TGTGCCAGCGGACCGACAGGGGCAATCACAGATACGCAGTATTTT
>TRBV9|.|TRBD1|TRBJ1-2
CASSVSRDRVNGYTF
TGTGCCAGCAGCGTATCCCGGGACAGGGTCAATGGCTACACCTTC
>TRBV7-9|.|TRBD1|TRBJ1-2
CASSFATGDYGYTF
TGTGCCAGCAGCTTTGCCACAGGGGACTATGGCTACACCTTC
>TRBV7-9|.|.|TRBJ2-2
CASSSLSTGELFF
TGTGCCAGCAGCTCACTCTCCACCGGGGAGCTGTTTTTT
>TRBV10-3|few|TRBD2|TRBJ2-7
CAIRNTSGSPYEQYF
TGTGCCATCAGAAACACTAGCGGTTCCCCCTACGAGCAGTACTTC
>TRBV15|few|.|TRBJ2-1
CASGVGYNEQFF
TGTGCCAGTGGGGTGGGATACAATGAGCAGTTCTTC
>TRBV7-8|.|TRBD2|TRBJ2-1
CASSLETAGGPHHNEQFF
TGTGCCAGCAGTTTAGAAACAGCGGGAGGGCCTCATCACAATGAGCAGTTCTTC
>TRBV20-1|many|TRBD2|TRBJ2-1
CSARDSGGFSRDEQFF
TGCAGTGCTAGAGATAGCGGGGGGTTCTCTCGGGATGAGCAGTTCTTC
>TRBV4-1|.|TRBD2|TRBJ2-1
CASSQVAGGDNEQFF
TGCGCCAGCAGCCAAGTAGCGGGAGGCGACAATGAGCAGTTCTTC
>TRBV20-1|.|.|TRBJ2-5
CSARVVEEKETQYF
TGCAGTGCTAGAGTCGTAGAGGAGAAAGAGACCCAGTACTTC
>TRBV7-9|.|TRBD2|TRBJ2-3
CANSSLAGERTDTQYF
TGTGCCAACAGCTCCCTTGCGGGGGAACGCACAGATACGCAGTATTTT
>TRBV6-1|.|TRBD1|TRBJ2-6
CACSITGTGGAGANVRTF
TGTGCCTGCAGCATAACCGGGACAGGGGGCGCTGGGGCCAACGTCCGGACTTTC
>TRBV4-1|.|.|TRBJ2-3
CASSQVGEEYF
TGCGCCAGCAGCCAAGTAGGGGAGGAGTATTTT
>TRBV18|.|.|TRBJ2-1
CASSPTGPYGRGAGDEQFF
TGTGCCAGCTCACCCACGGGACCTTACGGTCGGGGGGCCGGGGATGAGCAGTTCTTC
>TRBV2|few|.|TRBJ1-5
CASSETGLRGQPQHF
TGTGCCAGCAGTGAGACCGGGCTTCGAGGTCAGCCCCAGCATTTT
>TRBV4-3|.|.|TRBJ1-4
CASSQVRRTTNEKLFF
TGCGCCAGCAGCCAAGTGCGCAGGACAACTAATGAAAAACTGTTTTTT
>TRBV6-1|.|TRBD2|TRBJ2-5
CASSEGAGGYPRETQYF
TGTGCCAGCAGTGAGGGGGCGGGGGGGTACCCTCGAGAGACCCAGTACTTC